These T cell receptor beta chains were read from a single sample in a study of type 1 and type 2 diabetes patients. MiXCR, applied by TCRdb to the multiplex PCR reads, yields one record per CDR3 protein. Seen here are 250,000 to 300,000 distinct CDR3 sequences, over 45% observed once, and the top ten hold roughly 15%. The sample consisted of peripheral blood mononuclear cells (PBMCs). Receptors originate from a man aged 18 to 30 with type 2 diabetes. The conserved cysteine and the conserved F or W are not part of the CDR3 here.

v_gene	len	CDR3aa
TRBV7-2	14	ASSPFGGRGNTEAF
TRBV11-2	12	ASSKGLWYNEQF
TRBV25-1	11	ASTPQGTCGYT
TRBV12-5	14	ASGLAISGGVAEAF
TRBV6-6	14	ASSPSGQVYNQPQH
TRBV30	13	AWSDGTGGDEKLF
TRBV6-2/TRBV6-3	13	ASLLLAGGNNEQF
TRBV11-3	11	ASSFHGAETQY
TRBV4-2	13	ASSSPAGNTDTQY
TRBV30	13	AWDDSGLATYEQY
TRBV25-1	12	ASSKDRARWGYT
TRBV10-1	13	ASSDPNRGLETQY
TRBV29-1	12	SVDGGILGNEQF
TRBV19	10	ASSIGRNIQY
TRBV20-1	13	SARDFGGTNYGYT
TRBV10-2	15	ASSDELQGYSNQPQH
TRBV7-2	9	ASSLFYGYT
TRBV2	9	ASIGAGGYT
TRBV25-1	11	ASSAGTESEQF
TRBV29-1	12	SVEETDITGELF
TRBV7-2	12	ASSLPVTGTEQF
TRBV2	14	ASSLDRGFGQETQY
TRBV12-5	13	ASSRGQDFYQPQH
TRBV10-3	13	ATSGSGRGSNEQF
TRBV20-1	14	SARDVLGGYQETQY
TRBV20-1	13	SASVLAGPRGEQF
TRBV2	14	ASSQDPTGVRAGYT
TRBV29-1	12	SVESLAGGGTQY
TRBV6-1	11	ASSVTGVTGYT
TRBV9	12	ASIGSKGGYEQY
TRBV6-5	15	ASSYSLSTEYQETQY
TRBV10-2	14	ASMGGHTTMNSPLH
TRBV2	16	ASSVGVSGMRGTDTQY
TRBV4-2	10	ASSQGRQPQH
TRBV12-3/TRBV12-4	14	ASTKSGSASSYEQY
TRBV6-1	12	ASSTDRFSYEQY
TRBV28	13	ASSGEGQPPYEQY
TRBV10-1	11	ASSAGLNQPQH
TRBV12-3/TRBV12-4	11	ASSLGSEDEQF
TRBV27	13	ASSESQGAVTEAF
TRBV6-1	13	ASTLGAGGYNEQF
TRBV7-9	14	ASSLSGGALVHEQY
TRBV19	13	ASKSPAPGSYEQY
TRBV7-8	13	ASSVDRDRDYGYT
TRBV2	13	ASSSEGQIRQPQH
TRBV9	16	ASSSTGKGQLGRETQY
TRBV7-6	13	ASSQGLDNTDTQY
TRBV2	13	ASSQERGYTGELF
TRBV13	14	ASKVGAGASTGELF
TRBV7-7	13	ASSLFSGAGETQY
TRBV7-2	17	ASSLRDPGLGGTTGELF
TRBV27	14	ASSLSPDSSHQPQH
TRBV2	15	ASSERRAGPTYNEQF
TRBV19	12	ASATGQGHYEQY